The present entry profiles one T cell receptor beta chain with its context. Its antigen is unknown. A multiplex PCR was run with 60 Vbeta primers and 13 Jbeta primers. Only in-frame clones appear in the TCRdb table, and some are missing; sequencing was by immunoSEQ multiplex PCR. Of more than 90,000 clones listed, approximately 75% are singletons. This entry comes from a study of cytomegalovirus exposure and HLA in healthy donors. Whole-study results and caveats: In a later analysis, parvovirus B19, influenza, CMV and Epstein-Barr virus appeared linked to several top co-occurrence clusters. Relative to the roughly 700-donor mean, N-insertions were reportedly fewer in an Asian-associated ancestry cluster in a later analysis. Reports showed the classifier diagnosing cytomegalovirus status with high specificity and sensitivity. The productive fraction for most TCR beta V segments was about 87% or about 30% in an earlier analysis.

Trimming cost V 4 bases and J 5 bases; bases outside gene matches: 2. Germline V CDR1 and CDR2: GTSNPN, SVGIG (reference sequence). This CDR3 is built from 12 residues. The chain has TRBV30 and TRBJ2-5; TRBD1 agrees at 9 bases. The sequence was collected from a man aged 45-65 years in good health and CMV-seropositive. The source material was PBMCs. The CDR3 is CAWNGQGETQYF. As DNA, the CDR3 is TGTGCCTGGAACGGACAGGGGGAGACCCAGTACTTC.